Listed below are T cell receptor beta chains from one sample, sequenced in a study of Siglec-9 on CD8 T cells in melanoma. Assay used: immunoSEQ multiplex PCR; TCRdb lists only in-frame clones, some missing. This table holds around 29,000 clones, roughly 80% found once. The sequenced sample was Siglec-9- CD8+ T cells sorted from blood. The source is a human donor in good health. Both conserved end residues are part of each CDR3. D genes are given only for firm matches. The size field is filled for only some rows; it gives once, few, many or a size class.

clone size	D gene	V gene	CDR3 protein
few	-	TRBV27	CASRAFGPSLDEQYF
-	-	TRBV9	CASSATDHQPQHF
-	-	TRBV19	CASSPGRGNQPQHF
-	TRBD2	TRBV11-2	CASSRWEGLTETQYF
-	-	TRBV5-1	CASSLFWDATGELFF
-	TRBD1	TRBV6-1	CASSLRQGEDEKLFF
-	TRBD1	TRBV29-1	CSSGDRGSYNEQFF
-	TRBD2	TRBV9	CASSNVLAGSYNEQFF
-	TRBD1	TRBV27	CASSYTGGTGQPQHF
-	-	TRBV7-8	CASSSTLSGGYTF
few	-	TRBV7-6	CASSLEGVSNQPQHF
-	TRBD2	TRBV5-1	CASSSDLADSGTQYF
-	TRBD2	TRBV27	CASSFAGGGPSYEQYF
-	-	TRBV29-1	CSGGAGANVLTF
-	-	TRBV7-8	CASVMDPQETQYF
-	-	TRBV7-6	CASSFGTPEQFF
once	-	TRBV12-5	CASGLGVGLDTQYF
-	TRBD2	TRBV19	CASSTRLAGGPYNEQFF
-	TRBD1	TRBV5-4	CASRRDRGNVDGYTF
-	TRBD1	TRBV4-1	CASSQGDSNNEQFF
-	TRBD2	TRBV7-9	CASSGPGRRADTQYF
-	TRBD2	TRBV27	CASSYLAGGPLHEQYF
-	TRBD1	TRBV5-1	CASSSSGGAVNEQYF
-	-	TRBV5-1	CASSLMGPEALHF
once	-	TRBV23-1	CASSQCGAGRLPSLNQPQHF
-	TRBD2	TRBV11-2	CASSSTSGSIYEQFF
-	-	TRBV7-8	CASTSQTGREQFF
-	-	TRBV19	CASSSWGRLNTEAFF
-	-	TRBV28	CASSDYTGTPYEQYF
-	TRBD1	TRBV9	CASSVGVGGASNTGELFF
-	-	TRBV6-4	CASSGRGTRSYNEQFF
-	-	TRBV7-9	CASSLGNQPQHF
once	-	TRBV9	CASSALDRTQYF
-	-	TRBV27	CASSFLRAGAEAFF
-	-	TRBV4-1	CASSQPNFNEQFF
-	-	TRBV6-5	CASSVIGMKPYEQYF
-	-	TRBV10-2	CASRDSSYEQYF
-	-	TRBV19	CASSIPNQPQHF
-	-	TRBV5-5	CASSLGQASSYNSPLHF
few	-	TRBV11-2	CASSLIPGQVDYGYTF
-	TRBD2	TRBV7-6	CASSKSGSSYNEQFF
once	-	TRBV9	CASSQADSGNTIYF
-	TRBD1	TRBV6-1	CASSRRDRYNTEAFF
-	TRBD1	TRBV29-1	CSVEEGQIPYNEQFF
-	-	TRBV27	CASSPDSQETQYF
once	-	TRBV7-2	CASSLGGGEQYF
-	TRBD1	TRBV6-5	CASSPRGRGYGYTF
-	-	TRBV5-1	CASSLAGLNEQFF
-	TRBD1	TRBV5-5	CASSTDRVNTEAFF